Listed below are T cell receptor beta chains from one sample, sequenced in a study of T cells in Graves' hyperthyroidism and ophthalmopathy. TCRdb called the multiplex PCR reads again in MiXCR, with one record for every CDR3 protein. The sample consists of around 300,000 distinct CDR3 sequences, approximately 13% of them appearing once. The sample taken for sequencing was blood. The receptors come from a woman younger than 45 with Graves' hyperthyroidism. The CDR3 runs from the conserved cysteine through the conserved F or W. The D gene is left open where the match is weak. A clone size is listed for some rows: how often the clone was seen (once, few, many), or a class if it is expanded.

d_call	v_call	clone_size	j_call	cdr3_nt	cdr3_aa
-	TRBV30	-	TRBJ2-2	TGTGCCTTCAAGCGGGTACGAGGTACCGGGGAGCTGTTTTTT	CAFKRVRGTGELFF
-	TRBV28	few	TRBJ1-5	TGTGCCAACAGCTCATTTTCCCCGGGCAATCAGCCCCAGCATTTT	CANSSFSPGNQPQHF
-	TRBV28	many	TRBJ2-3	TGTGCCAGCAGGAGAAACGGAGGCACAGATACGCAGTATTTT	CASRRNGGTDTQYF
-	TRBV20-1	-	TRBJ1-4	TGCAGTGCCTGGGACAAACTGTTTTTT	CSAWDKLFF
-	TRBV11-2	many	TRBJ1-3	TGTGCCAGCAGCTTTCAGGTGGCCTCTGGAAACACCATATATTTT	CASSFQVASGNTIYF
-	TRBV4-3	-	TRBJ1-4	TGCGCCAGCAGCCCTCAGGGAACAACTAATGAAAAACTGTTTTTT	CASSPQGTTNEKLFF
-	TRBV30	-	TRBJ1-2	TGTGCCTGGAGTCCGGGACTGGGGGGCTATGGCTACACCTTC	CAWSPGLGGYGYTF
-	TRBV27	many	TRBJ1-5	TGTGCCAGCAGTACCTTAGGGGGTGTAAGCAATCAGCCCCAGCATTTT	CASSTLGGVSNQPQHF
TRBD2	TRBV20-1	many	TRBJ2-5	TGCAGTGCTGCCAGCGGGAATAGGGAGACCCAGTACTTC	CSAASGNRETQYF
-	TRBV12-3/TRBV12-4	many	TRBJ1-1	TGTGCCAGCAGTTTTGACACTGGACGGGGAGCTTTCTTT	CASSFDTGRGAFF
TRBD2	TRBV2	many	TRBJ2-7	TGTGCCAGCAGAATGCCGGGACTAGGTTCCTACGAGCAGTACTTC	CASRMPGLGSYEQYF
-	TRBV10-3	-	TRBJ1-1	TGTGCCACCCTTGGCGAACACTACACTGAAGCTTTCTTT	CATLGEHYTEAFF
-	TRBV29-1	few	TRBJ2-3	TGCAGCGCCGGGAAATCTGGCACAGATACGCAGTATTTT	CSAGKSGTDTQYF
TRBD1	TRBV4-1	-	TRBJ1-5	TGCGCCAGCAGCCACTTATGGGACAGCCCAAGGCCCCAGCATTTT	CASSHLWDSPRPQHF
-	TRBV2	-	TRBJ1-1	TGTGCCAGCAGTCGGATGACAGGTAACACTGAAGCTTTCTTT	CASSRMTGNTEAFF
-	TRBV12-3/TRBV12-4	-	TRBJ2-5	TGTGCCAGCAGTTTAAGCCAGACGGAGACCCAGTACTTC	CASSLSQTETQYF
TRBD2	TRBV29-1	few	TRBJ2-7	TGCAGCGTTGAACTGCGGGAGTCTTCCGAGCAGTACTTC	CSVELRESSEQYF
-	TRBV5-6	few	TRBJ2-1	TGTGCCAGCAGCTTGAATACAGGATGGGCTGAGCAGTTCTTC	CASSLNTGWAEQFF
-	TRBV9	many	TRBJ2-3	TGTGCCAGCAGCCCCAGGAGGGCTAGCGTCAGTTCCACAGATACGCAGTATTTT	CASSPRRASVSSTDTQYF
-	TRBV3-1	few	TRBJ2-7	TGTGCCAGCAGCCCCCAGATTGGCGAGCAGTACTTC	CASSPQIGEQYF
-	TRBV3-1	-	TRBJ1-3	TGTGCCAGCAGCCAGGGACGGAGCCTTCCTGGAAACACCATATATTTT	CASSQGRSLPGNTIYF
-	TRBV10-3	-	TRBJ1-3	TGTGCCATCGGGACCGATAATGGAAACACCATATATTTT	CAIGTDNGNTIYF
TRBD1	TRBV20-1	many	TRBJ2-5	TGCAGTGCGGGCCCGGGACAGAACCAAGAGACCCAGTACTTC	CSAGPGQNQETQYF
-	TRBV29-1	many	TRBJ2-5	TGCAGCGTTGAAGTCGGGGGGCGGGGGACCCAGTACTTC	CSVEVGGRGTQYF
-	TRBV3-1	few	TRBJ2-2	TGTGCCAGCAGCCGAGCTCGGGGGATGAACACCGGGGAGCTGTTTTTT	CASSRARGMNTGELFF
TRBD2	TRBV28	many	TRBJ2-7	TGTGCCAGCAGTTTCGGGTTTAGCGGGAGTTCCTACGAGCAGTACTTC	CASSFGFSGSSYEQYF
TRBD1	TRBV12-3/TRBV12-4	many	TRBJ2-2	TGTGCCAGCAGCCCCAACACAGGGGCCACCGGGGAGCTGTTTTTT	CASSPNTGATGELFF
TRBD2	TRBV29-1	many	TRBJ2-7	TGCAGCGGGTGGAGGGGACTACCCTACGAGCAGTACTTC	CSGWRGLPYEQYF